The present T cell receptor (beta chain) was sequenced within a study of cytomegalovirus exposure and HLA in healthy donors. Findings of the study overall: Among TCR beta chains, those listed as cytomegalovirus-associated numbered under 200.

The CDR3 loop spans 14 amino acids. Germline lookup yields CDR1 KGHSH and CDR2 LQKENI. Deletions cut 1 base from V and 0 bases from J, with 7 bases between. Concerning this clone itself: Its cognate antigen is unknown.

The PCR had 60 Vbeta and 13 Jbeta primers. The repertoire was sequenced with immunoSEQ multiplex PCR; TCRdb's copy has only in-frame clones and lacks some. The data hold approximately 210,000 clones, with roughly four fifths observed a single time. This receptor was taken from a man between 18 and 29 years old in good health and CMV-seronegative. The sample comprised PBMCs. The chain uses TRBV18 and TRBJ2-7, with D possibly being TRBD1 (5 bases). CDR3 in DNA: TGTGCCAGCTCACCACTCACAGGCTCCTACGAGCAGTACTTC. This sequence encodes CASSPLTGSYEQYF.